This T cell receptor beta chain was captured by sequencing in a study of Ad26.COV2.S vaccination and SARS-CoV-2 variants. Study-wide results and caveats: Spike-specific responses of CD8+ and CD4+ T cells were reported to display substantial breadth after vaccination.

Produced via immunoSEQ multiplex PCR; TCRdb's table is partial and in-frame only. The data contain approximately 450,000 clones, about nine tenths of them seen just once; the ten biggest clones take up more than 10%. Germline V gene data show CDR1 as MNHEY and CDR2 as SMNVEV (reference sequence). V shed 2 bases, J shed 3 bases, and the junction held 14 bases outside the gene matches. The CDR3 length is 19 residues. The treatment here: 19 received Ad26.COV2.S at low or high dose, single or two shots; about 5 received placebo; per-sample allocation not given. Sampling was done on day 63 after the first vaccine or placebo injection. In the vaccine, an Ad26 vector expressed the SARS-CoV-2 spike of the Wuhan strain. Comment on this clone: Antigen specificity is unknown.

The rearrangement uses TRBV27 and TRBJ2-3, with 10 bases aligning to TRBD2. Sequences were derived from peripheral blood, sampled in a trial of Ad26.COV2.S vaccine versus placebo. The TCR was taken from a person aged 18 to 59 who received the Ad26.COV2.S COVID-19 vaccine or a placebo. The CDR3 region is CASSLKSGLAGARTDTQYF. Written as DNA, the CDR3 is TGTGCCAGCAGTTTAAAGTCCGGGCTAGCGGGAGCTCGGACAGATACGCAGTATTTT.